This T cell receptor beta chain derives from a study of CD8 T cells in Susac syndrome. With random hexamers, about 0.5 to 1 ug RNA was reverse transcribed. An immunoSEQ multiplex PCR amplified TCR beta CDR3 over 54 Vbeta and 13 Jbeta. MiXCR, applied by TCRdb to the immunoSEQ multiplex PCR reads, yields one record per CDR3 protein. Of 120,000 to 150,000 distinct CDR3 sequences in the sample, about 95% were seen once. The TEMRA cells underwent FACS enrichment, while the CD8+ and CD4+ T cells underwent negative isolation. Germline values: CDR1 SGHRS, CDR2 YFSETQ. This CDR3 contains 14 residues. With V trimmed by 4 bases and J by 6 bases, 6 bases remained unmatched.

V and J are TRBV5-1 and TRBJ2-4; 8 nucleotides line up with TRBD1. Sequenced: CD4+ T cells from PBMCs. The TCR comes from a human donor with multiple sclerosis. The CDR3 region has the DNA TGCGCCAGCAGCCACGGACAGGGAGGAAACATTCAGTACTTC. Encoded protein: CASSHGQGGNIQYF.